This is a list of T cell receptor beta chains from one sample in a study of T cell responses to AZD1222 COVID-19 vaccine. TCRdb's table, derived via immunoSEQ multiplex PCR, lists solely in-frame clones and lacks some. This sample has around 100,000 clones; roughly 91% occur once, and the top ten carry roughly 42%. Material: peripheral blood, obtained on day 0 of AZD1222 vaccination. Receptors were obtained from an adult in good health. Both conserved end residues are part of each CDR3. D genes are given only for firm matches. Expanded clones get a size class; other rows say once, few or many, or leave the size out.

abundance,d_gene,j_gene,v_gene,CDR3aa,CDR3nt
-,-,TRBJ1-1,TRBV30,CAWIHVGSTEAFF,TGTGCCTGGATACATGTGGGCTCCACTGAAGCTTTCTTT
-,-,TRBJ2-6,TRBV28,CASSTRGFGANVLTF,TGTGCCAGCAGTACCCGGGGATTCGGGGCCAACGTCCTGACTTTC
-,-,TRBJ2-7,TRBV5-4,CASSDGQFRYEQYF,TGTGCCAGCAGCGACGGACAGTTCCGCTACGAGCAGTACTTC
few,TRBD1,TRBJ2-1,TRBV24-1,CATSLRQGVNEQFF,TGTGCCACCAGCTTGAGACAGGGGGTCAATGAGCAGTTCTTC
-,TRBD2,TRBJ2-2,TRBV19,CASSQSGRNTGELFF,TGTGCCAGTAGTCAAAGCGGGAGGAACACCGGGGAGCTGTTTTTT
-,-,TRBJ1-4,TRBV5-1,CASSFTTTREKLFF,TGCGCCAGCAGCTTCACAACCACTAGGGAAAAACTGTTTTTT
-,TRBD2,TRBJ2-7,TRBV6-5,CASSYSAGGSYEQYF,TGTGCCAGCAGTTACTCAGCCGGGGGGTCCTACGAGCAGTACTTC
-,-,TRBJ1-2,TRBV4-2,CASSQAREDYGYTF,TGTGCCAGCAGCCAAGCCCGAGAGGACTATGGCTACACCTTC
-,-,TRBJ1-2,TRBV20-1,CSARVYGYTF,TGCAGTGCTAGAGTTTATGGCTACACCTTC
-,-,TRBJ1-3,TRBV5-4,CASSLAGGSSNSGNTIYF,TGTGCCAGCAGCTTGGCCGGGGGGTCTAGCAACTCTGGAAACACCATATATTTT
once,TRBD2,TRBJ2-7,TRBV28,CASFQAGPIYEQYF,TGTGCCAGCTTCCAAGCGGGGCCGATTTACGAGCAGTACTTC
once,TRBD1,TRBJ2-7,TRBV6-5,CASRRDRGGEQYF,TGTGCCAGCAGGCGGGACAGGGGAGGCGAGCAGTACTTC
-,TRBD2,TRBJ2-2,TRBV14,CASSQSSPGGLAGTSGELFF,TGTGCCAGCAGCCAAAGCTCCCCCGGGGGACTAGCGGGAACCTCCGGGGAGCTGTTTTTT
-,TRBD1,TRBJ1-1,TRBV7-9,CASSKSTGVNTEAFF,TGTGCCAGCAGCAAATCCACAGGGGTGAACACTGAAGCTTTCTTT
-,TRBD2,TRBJ2-7,TRBV16,CASSPAGGAYEQYF,TGTGCCAGCAGCCCGGCGGGGGGAGCCTACGAGCAGTACTTC
-,-,TRBJ2-5,TRBV6-4,CASSNSGVRGQETQYF,TGTGCCAGCAGTAACTCAGGGGTGAGAGGACAAGAGACCCAGTACTTC
-,-,TRBJ1-2,TRBV9,CASSATATGHNYGYTF,TGTGCCAGCAGCGCAACCGCGACTGGACACAACTATGGCTACACCTTC
once,TRBD2,TRBJ2-7,TRBV7-9,CASSLVGAGGIYEQYF,TGTGCCAGCAGCTTAGTTGGAGCGGGAGGAATCTACGAGCAGTACTTC
-,-,TRBJ1-3,TRBV6-2/TRBV6-3,CASSYSKWGTGNTIYF,TGTGCCAGCAGTTACTCGAAATGGGGAACTGGAAACACCATATATTTT
-,-,TRBJ1-1,TRBV20-1,CSASNPQGNTEAFF,TGCAGTGCTAGTAACCCCCAGGGGAACACTGAAGCTTTCTTT
-,-,TRBJ2-3,TRBV11-2,CASSSPPNGRRDTQYF,TGTGCCAGCAGCTCCCCCCCTAACGGGAGACGGGATACGCAGTATTTT
once,-,TRBJ2-1,TRBV11-2,CASSPGQPYNEQFF,TGTGCCAGCAGCCCAGGACAGCCCTACAATGAGCAGTTCTTC
-,-,TRBJ1-2,TRBV7-2,CASSPRVGGYTF,TGTGCCAGCAGCCCCAGGGTAGGCGGCTACACCTTC
-,-,TRBJ2-3,TRBV6-5,CASSYGPTLDTQYF,TGTGCCAGCAGTTACGGGCCTACCTTAGATACGCAGTATTTT
-,-,TRBJ2-1,TRBV12-3/TRBV12-4,CASSLQMGQFF,TGTGCCAGCAGTTTACAAATGGGGCAGTTCTTC
-,TRBD1,TRBJ1-2,TRBV18,CASSITGGNGYTF,TGTGCCAGCTCAATCACAGGGGGGAATGGCTACACCTTC
few,TRBD1,TRBJ2-7,TRBV23-1,CASSQFRDRPYEQYF,TGCGCCAGCAGTCAGTTCCGGGACAGACCCTACGAGCAGTACTTC
-,TRBD2,TRBJ2-7,TRBV7-2,CASSERLAGGSYEQYF,TGTGCCAGCAGCGAAAGACTAGCCGGAGGCTCCTACGAGCAGTACTTC
-,TRBD1,TRBJ1-1,TRBV9,CASSTRQGGWTEAFF,TGTGCCAGCAGCACAAGACAGGGGGGATGGACTGAAGCTTTCTTT
-,-,TRBJ1-3,TRBV28,CASSLPGTGSGNTIYF,TGTGCCAGCAGTTTACCCGGTACAGGGAGTGGAAACACCATATATTTT
-,-,TRBJ1-5,TRBV2,CASRVQGSGLNQPQHF,TGTGCCAGCCGGGTGCAGGGATCGGGATTAAATCAGCCCCAGCATTTT
-,-,TRBJ2-5,TRBV9,CASSPRLVGETQYF,TGTGCCAGCAGCCCTAGACTAGTGGGAGAGACCCAGTACTTC
-,-,TRBJ1-2,TRBV19,CASSSGDNYGYTF,TGTGCCAGTAGTTCGGGTGACAACTATGGCTACACCTTC
-,-,TRBJ2-7,TRBV28,CASTDTATGPYEQYF,TGTGCCAGCACCGATACAGCGACAGGCCCCTACGAGCAGTACTTC
-,TRBD1,TRBJ2-7,TRBV12-5,CASGRGQGARSYEQYF,TGTGCTAGTGGCCGAGGACAGGGGGCTCGCTCCTACGAGCAGTACTTC
-,-,TRBJ1-4,TRBV19,CASRMAGTNEKLFF,TGTGCCAGTAGGATGGCGGGAACTAATGAAAAACTGTTTTTT
-,-,TRBJ1-1,TRBV5-1,CASSFGRGSMNTEAFF,TGCGCCAGCAGCTTCGGGAGGGGGTCCATGAACACTGAAGCTTTCTTT
-,TRBD2,TRBJ2-7,TRBV28,CASSIAAGLAGATYEQYF,TGTGCCAGCAGTATTGCGGCCGGACTAGCGGGAGCCACCTACGAGCAGTACTTC
once,TRBD1,TRBJ1-5,TRBV28,CASTTGTAFNQPQHF,TGTGCCAGCACCACCGGGACAGCCTTTAATCAGCCCCAGCATTTT
-,-,TRBJ1-2,TRBV6-1,CASSEAGGTWAYGYTF,TGTGCCAGCAGTGAAGCCGGGGGAACCTGGGCTTATGGCTACACCTTC
-,-,TRBJ2-7,TRBV10-1,CASSDTGDEQYF,TGCGCCAGCAGTGATACGGGGGACGAGCAGTACTTC
-,-,TRBJ2-3,TRBV7-9,CASSPVRGTDTQYF,TGTGCCAGCAGCCCCGTCCGGGGCACAGATACGCAGTATTTT